This T cell receptor (beta chain) was recovered during a study of cytomegalovirus exposure and HLA in healthy donors. PCR involved 60 Vbeta and 13 Jbeta primers. The method was immunoSEQ multiplex PCR; TCRdb's version includes in-frame clones alone and lacks a portion of them. The repertoire holds tens of thousands of clones, around 79% seen once, with roughly a fifth in the top ten. V was clipped by 3 bases and J by 7 bases, with 12 bases between them. The CDR3 covers 13 residues. CDR1 and CDR2 (germline): SNHLY, FYNNEI. The table lists this clone with a count of one. The antigen remains undetermined. Whole-study results and caveats: Some public TCRs appeared in many individuals, while most sequences were rare. Immune exposure information comprised only CMV serostatus. Near-uniform donor sequencing depth was presumed by presence/absence analyses. It was reported that the classifier diagnosed cytomegalovirus status with high specificity and sensitivity in both the original and validation cohorts.

The sequenced material came from PBMCs. This TCR was recovered from a woman aged 40 to 49 in good health and CMV-seropositive. The chain uses TRBV2 and TRBJ1-2, with TRBD1 as a possible D gene (5 bases). The CDR3 bases are TGTGCCAGCAGTGAGAAGGGGAGGGGTGGCTACACCTTC. Protein: CASSEKGRGGYTF.